What follows are 27 T cell receptor beta chains derived from one specimen sequenced in a study of blood T cell repertoires in COVID-19. Here immunoSEQ multiplex PCR was the method, and the copy in TCRdb shows in-frame clones only, minus some. The table lists some 260,000 clones, approximately 86% of them singletons. What was sequenced was peripheral blood. Receptor source: a woman in her 30s with acute or convalescent COVID-19.

The rearrangement joins TRBV27 to TRBJ1-6, with unresolved D. The germline CDR1 and CDR2 sequences are MNHEY and SMNVEV (reference sequence). The length of the CDR3 is 17 residues. V lost 3 bases to trimming and J lost 10 bases, with 22 bases between them. Here the CDR3 reads CASSFLSGRGARSPLHF. In DNA form, the CDR3 reads TGTGCCAGCAGTTTTTTGTCTGGCAGAGGCGCGCGGTCACCCCTCCACTTT.

The V call is TRBV4-1, the J call TRBJ2-3; D possibly corresponds to TRBD1 (6 bases). The V gene's germline CDR1 is MGHRA and CDR2 YSYEKL. The V and J ends lost 3 bases and 5 bases respectively, with 18 bases between them. This CDR3 is built from 16 residues. The CDR3 spells CASSQEDSIRGDTQYF. The CDR3 DNA sequence: TGCGCCAGCAGCCAGGAGGACAGTATTCGAGGAGATACGCAGTATTTT.

J is TRBJ2-1 and V is TRBV11-2; 7 bases align to TRBD2. V lost 4 bases, J lost 15 bases, and 9 bases stayed unmatched. This CDR3 comprises 12 residues. CDR1 and CDR2 (germline): SGHAT, FQNNGV. CDR3 nucleotide sequence: TGTGCCAGCAGCTACTTGACTAGCTATCTGTTCTTC. Its translation: CASSYLTSYLFF.

The rearrangement links TRBV7-3 to TRBJ2-5, with D perhaps TRBD2 (5 bases). The CDR3 runs to 15 residues. Per germline, CDR1 SGHTA and CDR2 FQGTGA. V was pared by 7 bases and J by 4 bases, with 19 bases between. The CDR3 nucleotides read TGTGCCAGCAACCCCCCGAGGAGCCTAGCAGAGACCCAGTACTTC. Translating gives CASNPPRSLAETQYF.

V usage is TRBV5-8 and J usage is TRBJ2-7; tentative D call: TRBD1 (6 bases). Trimming removed 0 bases from V and 2 bases from J, with 15 bases in between. The CDR3 consists of 16 residues. Germline V gene data show CDR1 as SGHTS and CDR2 as YDEGEE. The CDR3 spells CASSLGFRAGAYEQYF. The CDR3 nucleotides are TGTGCCAGCAGCTTGGGGTTTAGGGCAGGGGCCTACGAGCAGTACTTC.

This clone was picked up one time. This chain uses TRBV19 with TRBJ2-1; TRBD2 agrees at 7 bases. CDR3 length equals 15 residues. The germline V gene has CDR1 LNHDA and CDR2 SQIVND (reference sequence). V trimming: 7 bases; J trimming: 9 bases; junction bases outside the gene matches: 15. CDR3 DNA: TGTGCCAGTATCACACCGGGACTACCGGCCGGTGAGCAGTTCTTC. Residues: CASITPGLPAGEQFF.

This chain links TRBV14 with TRBJ1-4; D gene ambiguous. V was trimmed by 1 base and J by 5 bases, leaving 5 bases between them. Looked up from germline, CDR1 is SGHDN and CDR2 is FVKESK. There are 13 residues in the CDR3. CDR3 region: CASSQVKNEKLFF. CDR3 bases: TGTGCCAGCAGCCAAGTTAAAAATGAAAAACTGTTTTTT.

The CDR3 coding sequence is TGCAGCGTTGTTGGCGGGAATACCAAAAACATTCAGTACTTC. Its translation is CSVVGGNTKNIQYF. The chain is built from TRBV29-1 and TRBJ2-4, with D possibly TRBD2 on 6 matching bases. The germline V and J ends were trimmed by 4 bases and 2 bases, with 12 bases remaining between them. The CDR3 sequence is 14 residues long. Germline assignment: CDR1 SQVTM and CDR2 ANQGSEA.

In the case of this clone: Other DNA variants within this sample encode the same CDR3. The rearrangement joins TRBV9 to TRBJ1-1; D is ambiguous. The CDR3 spans 14 residues. V lost 0 bases to trimming and J lost 2 bases, with 8 bases between them. CDR1 SGDLS and CDR2 YYNGEE come from the germline V gene. The CDR3 region is CASSVGQANTEAFF. CDR3 in DNA: TGTGCCAGCAGCGTAGGGCAGGCTAACACTGAAGCTTTCTTT.

This rearrangement joins TRBV4-3 to TRBJ1-2; 7 nucleotides match TRBD1. Trimming took 4 bases from V and 8 from J; bases not matched to a gene: 7. CDR1 and CDR2 (germline): LGHNA, YSLEER. The CDR3 is 13 residues long. The CDR3 nucleotides are TGCGCCAGCAGCCCAAGACAGGGCGACGGCTACACCTTC. This gives the protein CASSPRQGDGYTF.

The V call is TRBV19, the J call TRBJ2-2; TRBD1 agrees at 10 bases. In germline, CDR1 is LNHDA, CDR2 SQIVND (reference sequence). The CDR3 contains 17 residues. V lost 3 bases to trimming and J lost 4 bases; unmatched junction nucleotides: 8. The CDR3 region has the DNA TGTGCCAGTAGTATTTTTGGGACAGGGGTGGCCACCGGGGAGCTGTTTTTT. Translating gives CASSIFGTGVATGELFF.

This chain connects TRBV3-1 (or the pseudogene TRBV3-2) to TRBJ2-5; 7 bases line up with TRBD2. Germline values: CDR1 LGHDT, CDR2 YNNKEL (reference sequence). V gave up 0 bases and J gave up 2 bases; unmatched junction bases: 9. The CDR3 is made up of 17 amino acids. DNA for the CDR3: TGTGCCAGCAGCCAAGAAGGTACTAGCGTAGGACAAGAGACCCAGTACTTC. Its translation is CASSQEGTSVGQETQYF.

The chain recombines TRBV5-5 with TRBJ2-1; the match to TRBD2 covers 7 bases. Germline V gives CDR1 SGHKS, CDR2 YYEKEE (reference sequence). This CDR3 spans 14 amino acids. Germline trimming cut 2 bases from V and 4 bases from J; bases unmatched to any gene: 3. In nucleotides, the CDR3 is TGTGCCAGCAGCTTAGCGGGATTATACAATGAGCAGTTCTTC. It is translated as CASSLAGLYNEQFF.

This clone was found a few times. The chain employs TRBV6-2 or TRBV6-3 and TRBJ2-7; 10 nucleotides match TRBD2. The J segment lost 3 bases and the V segment lost 0 bases, leaving 2 bases of the junction unmatched. The CDR3 consists of 15 residues. The germline CDR1 and CDR2 sequences are MNHEY and SVGEGT. The CDR3 spells CASSYSGTSVYEQYF. The DNA for the CDR3 is TGTGCCAGCAGTTACTCCGGGACTAGCGTCTACGAGCAGTACTTC.

This clone has just a few counts. The gene calls are TRBV5-1 and TRBJ1-1; unclear D gene. Trimming stripped 4 bases from V and 0 bases from J, with 7 bases between. CDR3 length equals 13 residues. The V gene's germline CDR1 is SGHRS and CDR2 YFSETQ. The CDR3 region is CASSSTLNTEAFF. CDR3 sequence (DNA): TGCGCCAGCAGCAGTACACTGAACACTGAAGCTTTCTTT.

The CDR3 loop is CASSLGTALGANVLTF. In DNA, the CDR3 is TGTGCCAGCAGCTTGGGGACTGCTTTAGGGGCCAACGTCCTGACTTTC. This chain joins TRBV7-8 and TRBJ2-6; D may be TRBD2 (6 bases). V dropped 3 bases and J dropped 4 bases, with 13 bases sitting between them. Germline V gene lookup returns CDR1 SGHVS and CDR2 FQNEAQ. This CDR3 region has 16 residues.

The chain has TRBV5-5 and TRBJ1-1; unclear D gene. The V end lost 6 bases, the J end lost 6 bases, and 21 bases lay between the germline ends. The CDR3 is 15 amino acids. Germline assignment: CDR1 SGHKS and CDR2 YYEKEE (reference sequence). CDR3 loop: CASILGGVGISEAFF. CDR3 coding DNA: TGTGCCAGCATTCTTGGTGGCGTCGGGATCTCTGAAGCTTTCTTT.

The rearrangement uses TRBV27 and TRBJ1-4; D remains unclear. In germline, CDR1 is MNHEY, CDR2 SMNVEV (reference sequence). The CDR3 consists of 11 residues. Trimming cost V 3 bases and J 7 bases, with 3 bases left between them. The CDR3, as DNA: TGTGCCAGCAGTTTCGGTGAAAAACTGTTTTTT. Its protein product is CASSFGEKLFF.

This sequence joins TRBV12-5 and TRBJ2-2; 10 positions agree with TRBD1. This CDR3 spans 19 amino acids. Germline V gene data show CDR1 as LGHNT and CDR2 as FRNRAP. V gave up 2 bases and J gave up 6 bases; unmatched junction bases: 15. Written as DNA, the CDR3 is TGTGCTAGTGGTTTGAACGCCGGGACAGGGGCTACACTGGCCGGGGAGCTGTTTTTT. It encodes CASGLNAGTGATLAGELFF.

This chain links TRBV19 with TRBJ2-2; no definite D call. Germline V gives CDR1 LNHDA, CDR2 SQIVND (reference sequence). The CDR3 spans 13 residues. The V end was cut by 4 bases, the J end by 4 bases, with 7 bases between. CDR3 sequence: CASSRGLTGELFF. CDR3 in DNA: TGTGCCAGTAGTAGAGGTCTCACCGGGGAGCTGTTTTTT.

The chain uses TRBV7-8 and TRBJ1-5, with 12 bases that match TRBD1. CDR3 length equals 15 residues. Germline V gene sequence: CDR1 SGHVS, CDR2 FQNEAQ. V dropped 5 bases and J dropped 4; count of bases not matched to a gene: 3. CDR3 sequence: CASSGDRGQNQPQHF. CDR3 sequence (DNA): TGTGCCAGCAGCGGGGACAGGGGGCAGAATCAGCCCCAGCATTTT.

The chain has TRBV15 and TRBJ2-5, with 10 positions matching TRBD2. CDR3 length: 15 residues. V trimming: 1 base; J trimming: 5 bases; junction bases outside the gene matches: 4. Germline V CDR1 and CDR2: LNHNV, YYDKDF (reference sequence). The CDR3 nucleotides read TGTGCCACCAGCAGAGGAGCGGGAGGGACGGAGACCCAGTACTTC. Translation: CATSRGAGGTETQYF.

The chain carries TRBV11-3 and TRBJ2-1; D is unresolved. The CDR3 is made up of 13 amino acids. From germline, CDR1 is SGHNT and CDR2 YENEEA. Trimming took off 5 bases at V and 6 bases at J, with 11 bases between the two ends. The CDR3, as DNA: TGTGCCAGCAGCCCTAATACGGGCAATGAGCAGTTCTTC. It yields the protein CASSPNTGNEQFF. The whole variable domain, filled in from reference TRBV11-3 and TRBJ2-1, reads EAGVVQSPRYKIIEKKQPVAFWCNPISGHNTLYWYLQNLGQGPELLIRYENEEAVDDSQLPKDRFSAERLKGVDSTLKIQPAELGDSAVYLCASSPNTGNEQFFGPGTRLTVL.

The V call is TRBV9, the J call TRBJ2-2, with D perhaps TRBD2 (6 bases). Germline loops: CDR1 SGDLS, CDR2 YYNGEE. This CDR3 is 16 amino acids long. Trimming removed 0 bases at V and 5 bases at J, with 14 bases between. CDR3 sequence (DNA): TGTGCCAGCAGCGTAGGCGCTAGCGTAGGGACCGGGGAGCTGTTTTTT. It is translated as CASSVGASVGTGELFF.

The V call is TRBV12-3 or TRBV12-4, the J call TRBJ1-2; possibly TRBD1 for D (6 bases). Trimming removed 8 bases at V and 4 bases at J, with 11 bases between. This CDR3 region has 12 residues. In DNA form, the CDR3 reads TGTGCCAGCGGGACACTTCCCTATGGCTACACCTTC. Amino acid sequence: CASGTLPYGYTF.

The CDR3 region is CAWSAPGERGTPTDTQYF. The CDR3 region has the DNA TGTGCCTGGAGTGCCCCCGGGGAGCGGGGTACACCCACAGATACGCAGTATTTT. The V gene is TRBV30, the J gene TRBJ2-3, with 7 nucleotides matching TRBD2. The CDR3 covers 18 residues. Germline-derived CDR1 and CDR2 are GTSNPN and SVGIG (reference sequence). V shed 1 base and J 2 bases; nucleotides not matched to a gene: 15.

This clone was seen only once. This chain links TRBV4-3 with TRBJ2-1, with 8 bases identical to TRBD1. V trimming: 5 bases; J trimming: 7 bases; junction bases outside the gene matches: 19. The germline V gene has CDR1 LGHNA and CDR2 YSLEER. The CDR3 sequence is 18 residues long. The DNA of the CDR3 is TGCGCCAGCAGCTACACCGGGACAGGATCGTCTACTCGGAATGAGCAGTTCTTC. Translating it yields CASSYTGTGSSTRNEQFF.